The sequence of this T cell receptor (beta chain) was determined in a study of blood T cell repertoires in COVID-19. Whole-study context: COVID-19 samples, acute and convalescent, were from the United States, Italy and Spain.

This CDR3 contains 13 residues. V was pared by 2 bases and J by 4 bases, with 8 bases between. The germline CDR1 and CDR2 sequences are SQVTM and ANQGSEA. Using immunoSEQ multiplex PCR, the repertoire was profiled, and TCRdb retains in-frame clones only, with some absent. This sample carries around 150,000 clones, about 83% of them seen once, and the ten largest clones take under 13%. Seattle patients were enrolled during active infection and followed longitudinally. Source material: peripheral blood. This sequence joins TRBV29-1 and TRBJ1-4; tentative D call: TRBD1 (5 bases). The receptor was isolated from a woman in her seventies with COVID-19, enrolled during active disease. Written as DNA, the CDR3 is TGCAGCGTTGAAAGTCAGGGTAATGAAAAACTGTTTTTT. It codes for CSVESQGNEKLFF.